The T cell receptor beta chain described here comes from a study of OX40 agonist ivuxolimab in advanced cancers. Findings and caveats of the study: There was clonal expansion of CD4+ and CD8+ blood T cells by week 6 at 0.1 to 3.0 mg/kg.

The method was immunoSEQ multiplex PCR; TCRdb's version includes in-frame clones alone and lacks a portion of them. There are about 69,000 clones in the sample; around 89% occur only once, and 6.5% lies in the top ten. V shed 5 bases and J 8 bases; nucleotides not matched to a gene: 13. This CDR3 region has 16 residues. CDR1 is PRHDT and CDR2 is FYEKMQ in the germline V gene (reference sequence). In the case of this clone: The antigen is not known.

The sample in question was CD4+ or CD8+ T cells sorted from blood, obtained in a trial of the OX40 agonist ivuxolimab. The chain joins TRBV13 to TRBJ2-1; 9 bases are a match to TRBD2. This TCR was sampled from an adult with an advanced solid tumor such as melanoma, head and neck, liver or kidney cancer. DNA of the CDR3: TGTGCCAGCAGCGCGGCTCTGGGACTAGCCCCGGATGAGCAGTTCTTC. Translating gives CASSAALGLAPDEQFF. Supplemented by reference TRBV13 and TRBJ2-1, the full variable domain reads AAGVIQSPRHLIKEKRETATLKCYPIPRHDTVYWYQQGPGQDPQFLISFYEKMQSDKGSIPDRFSAQQFSDYHSELNMSSLELGDSALYFCASSAALGLAPDEQFFGPGTRLTVL.